The T cell receptor (beta chain) described here comes from a study of patients and donors after allogeneic stem cell transplantation. TCRdb itself ran the RT-PCR reads through MiXCR, one entry per CDR3 protein. The sample comprises approximately 140,000 distinct CDR3 sequences, approximately 37% of which are singletons, and less than 60% rests with the top ten. CDR3 length equals 12 residues. V was pared by 4 bases and J by 2 bases, with 6 bases between. Germline V gives CDR1 MDHEN, CDR2 SYDVKM. This receptor was taken from a human donor who was either an allogeneic HSCT recipient or a stem cell or donor lymphocyte infusion donor (not recorded which). It is not recorded whose cells these are; they may come from a transplant donor. The chain links TRBV28 to TRBJ2-7; D remains unclear. The sequencing sample was made of blood, either unsorted or a sorted T cell fraction (not recorded which). The chain's CDR3 is CASSSAAYEQYF. The CDR3 DNA follows: TGTGCCAGCAGTTCGGCAGCCTACGAGCAGTACTTC. The whole variable domain, filled in from reference TRBV28 and TRBJ2-7, reads DVKVTQSSRYLVKRTGEKVFLECVQDMDHENMFWYRQDPGLGLRLIYFSYDVKMKEKGDIPEGYSVSREKKERFSLILESASTNQTSMYLCASSSAAYEQYFGPGTRLTVT.